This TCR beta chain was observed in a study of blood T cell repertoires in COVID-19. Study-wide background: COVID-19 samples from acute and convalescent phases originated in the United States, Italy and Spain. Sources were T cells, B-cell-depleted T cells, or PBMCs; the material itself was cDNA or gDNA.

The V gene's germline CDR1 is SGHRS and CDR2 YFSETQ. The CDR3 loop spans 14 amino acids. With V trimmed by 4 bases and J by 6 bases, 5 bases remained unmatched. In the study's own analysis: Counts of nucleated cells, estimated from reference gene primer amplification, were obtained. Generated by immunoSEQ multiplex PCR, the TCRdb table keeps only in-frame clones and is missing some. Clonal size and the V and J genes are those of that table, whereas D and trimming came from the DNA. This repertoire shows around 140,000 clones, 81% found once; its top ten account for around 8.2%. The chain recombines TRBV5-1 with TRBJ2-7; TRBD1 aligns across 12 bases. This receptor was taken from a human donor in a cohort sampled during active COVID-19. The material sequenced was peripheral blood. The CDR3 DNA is TGCGCCAGCAGCATCCGGGACAGGGGGCGCGAGCAGTACTTC. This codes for CASSIRDRGREQYF.